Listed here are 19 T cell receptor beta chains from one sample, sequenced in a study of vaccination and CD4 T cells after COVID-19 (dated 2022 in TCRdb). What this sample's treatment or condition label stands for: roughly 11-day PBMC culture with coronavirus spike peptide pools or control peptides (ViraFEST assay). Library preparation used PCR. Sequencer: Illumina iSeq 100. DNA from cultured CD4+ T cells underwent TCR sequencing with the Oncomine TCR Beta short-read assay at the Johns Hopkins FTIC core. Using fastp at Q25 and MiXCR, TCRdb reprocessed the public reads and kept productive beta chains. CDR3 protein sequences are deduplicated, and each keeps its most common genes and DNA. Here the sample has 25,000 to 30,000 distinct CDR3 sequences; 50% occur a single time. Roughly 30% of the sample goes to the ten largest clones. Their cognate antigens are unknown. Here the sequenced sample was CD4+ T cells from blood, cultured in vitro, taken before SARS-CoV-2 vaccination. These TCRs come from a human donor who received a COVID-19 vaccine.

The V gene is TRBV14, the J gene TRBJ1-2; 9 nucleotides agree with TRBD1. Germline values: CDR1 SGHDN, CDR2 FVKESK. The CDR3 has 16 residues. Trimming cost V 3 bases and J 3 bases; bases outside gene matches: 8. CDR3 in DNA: TGTGCCAGCAGCCACTCAACAGGGGGCTGGGACTATGGCTACACCTTC. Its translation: CASSHSTGGWDYGYTF.

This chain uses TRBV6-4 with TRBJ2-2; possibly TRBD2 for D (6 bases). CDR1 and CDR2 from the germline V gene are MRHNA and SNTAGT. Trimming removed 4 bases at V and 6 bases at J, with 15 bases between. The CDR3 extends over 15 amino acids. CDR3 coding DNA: TGTGCCAGCAGTGTATCGGCCGGGGGAGCCGGGGAGCTGTTTTTT. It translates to CASSVSAGGAGELFF.

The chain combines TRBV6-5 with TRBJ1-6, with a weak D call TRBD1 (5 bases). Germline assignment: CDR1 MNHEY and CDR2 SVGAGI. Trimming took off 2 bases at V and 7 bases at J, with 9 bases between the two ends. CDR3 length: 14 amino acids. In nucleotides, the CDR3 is TGTGCCAGCAGTTACCGGGACGGGAATTCACCCCTCCACTTT. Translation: CASSYRDGNSPLHF.

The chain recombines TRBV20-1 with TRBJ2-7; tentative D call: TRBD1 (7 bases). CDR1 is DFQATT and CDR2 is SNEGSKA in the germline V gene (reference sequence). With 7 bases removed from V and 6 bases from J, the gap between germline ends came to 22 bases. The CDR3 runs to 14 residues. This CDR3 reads CSVVDRTHGGEQYF. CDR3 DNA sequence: TGCAGTGTCGTGGACAGGACCCACGGGGGCGAGCAGTACTTC.

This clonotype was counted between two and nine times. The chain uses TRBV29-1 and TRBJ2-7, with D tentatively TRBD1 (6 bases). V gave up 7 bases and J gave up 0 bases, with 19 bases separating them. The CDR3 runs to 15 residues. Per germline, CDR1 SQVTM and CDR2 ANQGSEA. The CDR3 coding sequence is TGCAGCGCTACCCCTGGGGGCATCAGCTCCTACGAGCAGTACTTC. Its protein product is CSATPGGISSYEQYF.

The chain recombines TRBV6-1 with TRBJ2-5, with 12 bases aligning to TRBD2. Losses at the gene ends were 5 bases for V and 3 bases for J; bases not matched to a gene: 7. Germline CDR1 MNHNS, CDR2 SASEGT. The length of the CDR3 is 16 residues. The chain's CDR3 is CASSRGLAGIKETQYF. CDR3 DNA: TGTGCCAGCAGTCGGGGACTAGCGGGCATAAAAGAGACCCAGTACTTC.

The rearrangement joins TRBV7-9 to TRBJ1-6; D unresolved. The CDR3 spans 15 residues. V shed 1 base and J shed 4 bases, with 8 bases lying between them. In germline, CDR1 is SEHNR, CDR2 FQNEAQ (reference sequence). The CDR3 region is CASSLGASYNSPLHF. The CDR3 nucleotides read TGTGCCAGCAGCTTAGGGGCGTCTTATAATTCACCCCTCCACTTT.

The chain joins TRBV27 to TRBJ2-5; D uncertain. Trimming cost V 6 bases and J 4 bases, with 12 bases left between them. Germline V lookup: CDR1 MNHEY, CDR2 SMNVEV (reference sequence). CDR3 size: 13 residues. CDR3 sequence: CASSTSLRETQYF. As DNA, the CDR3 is TGTGCCAGCAGCACCTCATTACGAGAGACCCAGTACTTC.

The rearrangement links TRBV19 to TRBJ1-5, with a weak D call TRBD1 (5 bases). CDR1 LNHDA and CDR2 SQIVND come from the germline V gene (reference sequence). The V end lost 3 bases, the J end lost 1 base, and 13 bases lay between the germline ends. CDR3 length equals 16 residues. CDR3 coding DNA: TGTGCCAGTAGTATTGTTTCAGGGACCAGCAATCAGCCCCAGCATTTT. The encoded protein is CASSIVSGTSNQPQHF.

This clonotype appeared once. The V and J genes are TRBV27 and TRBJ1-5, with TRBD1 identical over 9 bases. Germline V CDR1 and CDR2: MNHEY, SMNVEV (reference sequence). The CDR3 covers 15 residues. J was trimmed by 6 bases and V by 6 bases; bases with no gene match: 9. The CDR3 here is CASSPQGAFSQPQHF. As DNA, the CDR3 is TGTGCCAGCAGCCCACAGGGGGCGTTCAGTCAGCCCCAGCATTTT.

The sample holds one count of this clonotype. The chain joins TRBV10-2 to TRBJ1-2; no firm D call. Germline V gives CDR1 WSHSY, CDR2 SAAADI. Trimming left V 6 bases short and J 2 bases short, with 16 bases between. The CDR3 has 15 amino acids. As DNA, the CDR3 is TGCGCCAGCAGCATTAGGATGGGCTTGAACTATGGCTACACCTTC. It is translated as CASSIRMGLNYGYTF.

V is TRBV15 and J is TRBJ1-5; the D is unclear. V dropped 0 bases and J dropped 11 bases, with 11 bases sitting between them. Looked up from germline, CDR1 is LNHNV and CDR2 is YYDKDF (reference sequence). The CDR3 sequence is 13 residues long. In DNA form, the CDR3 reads TGTGCCACCAGCAGAGATGAGAGTAGGGCCCAGCATTTT. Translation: CATSRDESRAQHF.

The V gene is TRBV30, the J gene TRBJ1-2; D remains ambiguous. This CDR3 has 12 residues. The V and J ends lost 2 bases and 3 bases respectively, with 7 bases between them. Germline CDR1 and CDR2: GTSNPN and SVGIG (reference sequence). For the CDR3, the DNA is TGTGCCTGGAGTCTCCTTCACTATGGCTACACCTTC. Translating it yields CAWSLLHYGYTF.

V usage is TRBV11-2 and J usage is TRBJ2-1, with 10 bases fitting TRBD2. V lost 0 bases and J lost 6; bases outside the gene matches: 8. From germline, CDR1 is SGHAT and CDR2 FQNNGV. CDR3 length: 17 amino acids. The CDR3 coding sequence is TGTGCCAGCAGCTTAGATTTACTAGCGGGGAACGTCAATGAGCAGTTCTTC. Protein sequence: CASSLDLLAGNVNEQFF. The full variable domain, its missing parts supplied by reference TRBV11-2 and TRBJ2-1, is EAGVAQSPRYKIIEKRQSVAFWCNPISGHATLYWYQQILGQGPKLLIQFQNNGVVDDSQLPKDRFSAERLKGVDSTLKIQPAKLEDSAVYLCASSLDLLAGNVNEQFFGPGTRLTVL.

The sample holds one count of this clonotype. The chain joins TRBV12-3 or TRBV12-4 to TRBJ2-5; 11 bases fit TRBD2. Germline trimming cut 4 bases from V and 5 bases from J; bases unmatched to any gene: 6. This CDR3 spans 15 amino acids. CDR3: CASSSSGGRSETQYF. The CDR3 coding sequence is TGTGCCAGCAGTTCTAGCGGGGGGCGATCGGAGACCCAGTACTTC.

The CDR3 DNA is TGCGCCAGCAGCTTGGATGGCTACACCTTC. Translation gives CASSLDGYTF. V is TRBV5-1 and J is TRBJ1-2, with D uncertain. The CDR3 is made up of 10 amino acids. CDR1 SGHRS and CDR2 YFSETQ come from the germline V gene. Trimming took 0 bases from V and 6 from J, leaving 0 bases between them.

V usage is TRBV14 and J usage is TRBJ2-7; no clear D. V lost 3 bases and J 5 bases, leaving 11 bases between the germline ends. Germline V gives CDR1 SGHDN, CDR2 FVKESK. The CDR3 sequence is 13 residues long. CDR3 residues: CASSQGSVDEQYF. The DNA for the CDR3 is TGTGCCAGCAGCCAGGGGTCGGTCGACGAGCAGTACTTC.

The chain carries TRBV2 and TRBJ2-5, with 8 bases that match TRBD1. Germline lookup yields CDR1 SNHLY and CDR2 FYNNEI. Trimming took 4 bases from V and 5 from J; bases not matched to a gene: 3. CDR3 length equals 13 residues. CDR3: CASSGTGKETQYF. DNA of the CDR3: TGTGCCAGCAGTGGGACAGGGAAGGAGACCCAGTACTTC. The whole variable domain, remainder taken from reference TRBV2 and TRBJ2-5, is EPEVTQTPSHQVTQMGQEVILRCVPISNHLYFYWYRQILGQKVEFLVSFYNNEISEKSEIFDDQFSVERPDGSNFTLKIRSTKLEDSAMYFCASSGTGKETQYFGPGTRLLVL.

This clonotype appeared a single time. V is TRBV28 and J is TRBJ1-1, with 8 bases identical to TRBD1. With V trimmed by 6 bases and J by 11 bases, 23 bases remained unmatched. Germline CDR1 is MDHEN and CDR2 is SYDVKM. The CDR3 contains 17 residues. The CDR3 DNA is TGTGCCAGCAGCCCCCCCCCGGGACAGGCTATCTCTCAGTCGGCTTTCTTT. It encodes CASSPPPGQAISQSAFF.